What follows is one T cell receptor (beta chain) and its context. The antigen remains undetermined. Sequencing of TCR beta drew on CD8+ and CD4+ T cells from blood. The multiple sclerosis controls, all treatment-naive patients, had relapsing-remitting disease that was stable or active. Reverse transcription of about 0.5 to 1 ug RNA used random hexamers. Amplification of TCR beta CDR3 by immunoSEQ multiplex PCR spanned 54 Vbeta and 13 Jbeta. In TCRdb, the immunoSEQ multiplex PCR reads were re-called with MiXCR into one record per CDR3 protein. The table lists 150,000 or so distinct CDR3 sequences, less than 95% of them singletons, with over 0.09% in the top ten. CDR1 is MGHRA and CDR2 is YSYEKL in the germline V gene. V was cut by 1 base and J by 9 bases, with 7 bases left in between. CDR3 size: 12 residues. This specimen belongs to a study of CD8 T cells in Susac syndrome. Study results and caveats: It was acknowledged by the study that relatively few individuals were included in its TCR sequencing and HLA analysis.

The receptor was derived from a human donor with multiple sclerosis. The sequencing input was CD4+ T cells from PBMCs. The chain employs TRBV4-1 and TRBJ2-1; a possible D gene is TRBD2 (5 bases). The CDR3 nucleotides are TGCGCCAGCAGCCAAGCGGGGAGTGAGCAGTTCTTC. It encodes CASSQAGSEQFF.